This T cell receptor (beta chain) was recorded in a study of T cell repertoires in cytomegalovirus infection (dated by TCRdb to about 2019). A note on the overall study: The HLA type of each donor mattered for the analysis, because public TCR beta signatures pointed to carriage of CMV infection along with the matching HLA type. Study-level results and caveats: The ex vivo response was dominated by HLA-C-restricted CMV-specific TCR beta clonotypes, which also provided the single most frequent clonotype in two of eight donors. Cumulative frequency of public TCR beta family members discriminated carriers of CMV infection plus the relevant HLA type in this cohort and an independent approximately 350-donor cohort.

This clonotype showed up many times. The antigen this receptor binds is unknown. No much larger clone exists at a distance of one base, and base qualities are not known. The CDR3 starts with the cysteine, ends with the phenylalanine, and has 15 residues. Of the read, only the CDR3 DNA is kept; its 45 bases are in frame from base 1. The germline V gene encodes CDR1 SGHTA and CDR2 FQGTGA. For this chain, trimming is 4 bases at the V end and 5 bases at the J end, and the number of junction bases without a gene match is 6. Data came from an Illumina HiSeq 1500. Starting from the raw public reads, TCRdb applied fastp trimming at Q25, assembled clones with MiXCR and retained in-frame beta chains. Each entry merges the rows of one CDR3 protein and shows their most common DNA and genes. In all, the sample holds hundreds of thousands of distinct CDR3 sequences, and roughly 16% of those were seen once. The top ten clones comprise around 12% of the sample.

The clonotype originates from a human donor in good health (CMV status not recorded). Some clones in this sample may be carry-over from other donors' samples. The sample taken for sequencing was PBMCs. The chain links TRBV7-3 with TRBJ2-3, with 10 middle bases fitting TRBD2. The CDR3 reads CASSSGAGGQDTQYF. In nucleotides, the sequence is TGTGCCAGCAGCTCAGGAGCGGGGGGGCAAGATACGCAGTATTTT.